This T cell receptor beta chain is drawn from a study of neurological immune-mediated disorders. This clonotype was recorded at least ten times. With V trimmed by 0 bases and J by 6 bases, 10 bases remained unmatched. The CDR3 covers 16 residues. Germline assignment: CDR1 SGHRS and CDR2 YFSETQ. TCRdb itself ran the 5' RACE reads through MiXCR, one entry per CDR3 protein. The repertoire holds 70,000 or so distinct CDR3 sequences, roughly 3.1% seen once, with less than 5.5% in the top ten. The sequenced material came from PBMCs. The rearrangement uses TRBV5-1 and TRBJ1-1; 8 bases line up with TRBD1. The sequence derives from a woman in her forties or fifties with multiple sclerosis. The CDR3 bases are TGCGCCAGCAGCTTGGTCCAGGGGGCGGTAGTGGCTGAAGCTTTCTTT. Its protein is CASSLVQGAVVAEAFF.